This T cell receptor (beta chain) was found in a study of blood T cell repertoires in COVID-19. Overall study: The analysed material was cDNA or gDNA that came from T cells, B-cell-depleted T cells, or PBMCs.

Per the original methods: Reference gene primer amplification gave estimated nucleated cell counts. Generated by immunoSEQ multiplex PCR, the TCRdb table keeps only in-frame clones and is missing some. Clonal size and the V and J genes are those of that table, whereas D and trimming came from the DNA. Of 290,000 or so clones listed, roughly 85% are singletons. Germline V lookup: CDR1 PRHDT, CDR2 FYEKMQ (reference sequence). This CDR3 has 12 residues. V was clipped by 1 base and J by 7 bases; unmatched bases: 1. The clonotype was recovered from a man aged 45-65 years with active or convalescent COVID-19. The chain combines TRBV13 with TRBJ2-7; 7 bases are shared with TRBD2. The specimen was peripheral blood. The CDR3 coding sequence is TGTGCCAGCAGCTTAGAAGCGGGAGAGCAGTACTTC. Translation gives CASSLEAGEQYF.